These 18 T cell receptor beta chains were sequenced from one sample in a study of blood T cell repertoires in COVID-19. Measured with immunoSEQ multiplex PCR; TCRdb has only the in-frame clones, and not every one. The sample holds around 460,000 clones, around 90% seen once. Sequenced sample: peripheral blood. These receptors originate from a man aged 18 to 29 with COVID-19, enrolled during active disease.

V and J are TRBV18 and TRBJ2-3; D perhaps matches TRBD2 (5 bases). CDR1 and CDR2 from the germline V gene are KGHSH and LQKENI. Trimming shortened V by 1 base and J by 5 bases, and 19 bases separated the two germline ends. This CDR3 has 17 residues. The CDR3 loop reads CASSPLPAGKGGDTQYF. The CDR3 DNA sequence: TGTGCCAGCTCACCACTCCCTGCAGGCAAAGGAGGAGATACGCAGTATTTT.

This chain uses TRBV13 with TRBJ2-3; the match to TRBD2 covers 7 bases. This CDR3 is built from 15 residues. V shed 6 bases and J 0 bases; nucleotides not matched to a gene: 6. Germline V gene lookup returns CDR1 PRHDT and CDR2 FYEKMQ (reference sequence). This chain's CDR3 is CASSPGTTSTDTQYF. For the CDR3, the DNA is TGTGCCAGCAGTCCCGGGACTACAAGCACAGATACGCAGTATTTT.

The rearrangement links TRBV10-1 to TRBJ1-1; D not resolved. V dropped 6 bases and J dropped 4 bases, with 18 bases sitting between them. CDR1 is WNHNN and CDR2 is SYGVQD in the germline V gene (reference sequence). The CDR3 is 15 amino acids. In DNA, the CDR3 is TGCGCCAGCAGCCTCGACGATCGAGGGAGCACTGAAGCTTTCTTT. Translating gives CASSLDDRGSTEAFF.

This clone was detected a few times. The CDR3 bases are TGTGCCAGCAGCTTTGGACAGATCAGCTGGCCCCAGCATTTT. The encoded protein is CASSFGQISWPQHF. J is TRBJ1-5 and V is TRBV5-8; D is perhaps TRBD1 (6 bases). Germline CDR1 SGHTS, CDR2 YDEGEE. This CDR3 has 14 amino acids. V was pared by 2 bases and J by 9 bases, with 15 bases between.

The chain uses TRBV24-1 and TRBJ2-2; the D gene is possibly TRBD2 (8 bases). Germline V lookup: CDR1 KGHDR, CDR2 SFDVKD. The CDR3 contains 16 residues. V lost 3 bases to trimming and J lost 6 bases, with 16 bases between them. CDR3 in DNA: TGTGCCACCAGTGATGCCGGGACTAGGGGGCCCGGGGAGCTGTTTTTT. This sequence encodes CATSDAGTRGPGELFF.

The CDR3 sequence: CASSHGQGRVNEQFF. The DNA of the CDR3 is TGTGCCAGCAGCCACGGACAGGGAAGGGTGAATGAGCAGTTCTTC. V gene TRBV11-3 combines with J gene TRBJ2-1; 8 bases fit TRBD1. J was trimmed by 7 bases and V by 5 bases; bases with no gene match: 10. The length of the CDR3 is 15 residues. Germline V gives CDR1 SGHNT, CDR2 YENEEA. Full variable domain (outside the CDR3, taken from reference TRBV11-3 and TRBJ2-1): EAGVVQSPRYKIIEKKQPVAFWCNPISGHNTLYWYLQNLGQGPELLIRYENEEAVDDSQLPKDRFSAERLKGVDSTLKIQPAELGDSAVYLCASSHGQGRVNEQFFGPGTRLTVL.

This clone occurred once. This chain links TRBV24-1 with TRBJ2-3, with D perhaps matching TRBD2 (6 bases). This CDR3 contains 15 residues. Trimming stripped 4 bases from V and 2 bases from J, with 12 bases between. The germline gives CDR1 KGHDR, CDR2 SFDVKD. For the CDR3, the DNA is TGTGCCACCAGTGAACCTTCTAGCGACACAGATACGCAGTATTTT. Its protein is CATSEPSSDTDTQYF.

The chain uses TRBV5-1 and TRBJ1-1; D may be TRBD1 (5 bases). Germline loops: CDR1 SGHRS, CDR2 YFSETQ. V lost 3 bases and J lost 1, with 10 bases in between. CDR3 length: 14 residues. CDR3 bases: TGCGCCAGCAGCTCCGGGACTCGGAACACTGAAGCTTTCTTT. Translation: CASSSGTRNTEAFF.

This chain connects TRBV11-2 to TRBJ2-1, with a possible D match to TRBD2 (6 bases). The CDR3 loop spans 17 amino acids. The germline V and J ends were trimmed by 0 bases and 0 bases, with 12 bases remaining between them. The V gene's germline CDR1 is SGHAT and CDR2 FQNNGV. Written as DNA, the CDR3 is TGTGCCAGCAGCTTAGAGGCACAGACTAGCTCCTACAATGAGCAGTTCTTC. Amino acids: CASSLEAQTSSYNEQFF.

The chain combines TRBV15 with TRBJ2-1, with 9 bases matching TRBD1. This CDR3 is built from 15 residues. Germline V gene sequence: CDR1 LNHNV, CDR2 YYDKDF (reference sequence). V shed 5 bases and J 1 base; nucleotides not matched to a gene: 3. CDR3 bases: TGTGCCACCAGCCAGGACAGGGGATCCTACAATGAGCAGTTCTTC. It codes for CATSQDRGSYNEQFF. Full variable domain (outside the CDR3, taken from reference TRBV15 and TRBJ2-1): DAMVIQNPRYQVTQFGKPVTLSCSQTLNHNVMYWYQQKSSQAPKLLFHYYDKDFNNEADTPDNFQSRRPNTSFCFLDIRSPGLGDTAMYLCATSQDRGSYNEQFFGPGTRLTVL.

The J gene is TRBJ2-5, the V gene TRBV18, with TRBD1 as a possible D gene (5 bases). Looked up from germline, CDR1 is KGHSH and CDR2 is LQKENI. This CDR3 region has 13 residues. Between the trimmed V and J ends, which lost 5 bases and 5 bases, there was a span of 12 bases. The CDR3 is CASSANKGETQYF. CDR3 coding DNA: TGTGCCAGCTCAGCCAATAAGGGGGAGACCCAGTACTTC.

This clone has only one observation. The genes are TRBV5-1 and TRBJ1-3; maybe TRBD1 (5 bases). This CDR3 region has 15 residues. V was cut by 4 bases and J by 1 base, with 12 bases left in between. Germline V gives CDR1 SGHRS, CDR2 YFSETQ. CDR3 nucleotide sequence: TGCGCCAGCAGCAGGTCAGGGTCTTCTGGAAACACCATATATTTT. Protein: CASSRSGSSGNTIYF.

A single count supports this clone. The rearrangement joins TRBV10-2 to TRBJ2-3; 10 nucleotides match TRBD2. V gave up 6 bases and J gave up 4 bases; unmatched junction bases: 10. CDR1 is WSHSY and CDR2 is SAAADI in the germline V gene. The CDR3 spans 16 residues. Here the CDR3 DNA reads TGCGCCAGCAGCTCTCCAGCGGGGGGGCCGGCAGATACGCAGTATTTT. Translated, it gives CASSSPAGGPADTQYF.

The rearrangement joins TRBV6-1 to TRBJ2-3, with 7 bases fitting TRBD2. After removal of 4 bases from V and 5 bases from J, the junction contained 9 bases not matched to a gene. Germline V gives CDR1 MNHNS, CDR2 SASEGT. The CDR3 has 15 amino acids. CDR3 protein: CASSGVAGAVDTQYF. CDR3 nucleotide sequence: TGTGCCAGCAGTGGAGTTGCGGGAGCGGTAGATACGCAGTATTTT.

The genes are TRBV18 and TRBJ2-2; possibly TRBD2 for D (5 bases). Germline V lookup: CDR1 KGHSH, CDR2 LQKENI. V was shortened by 0 bases and J by 1 base, with 9 bases between the two germline ends. CDR3 length equals 16 residues. As DNA, the CDR3 is TGTGCCAGCTCACCACCAGTCGGACTGAACACCGGGGAGCTGTTTTTT. Its protein is CASSPPVGLNTGELFF.

This clone was seen more than once but under ten times. This chain connects TRBV7-9 to TRBJ1-5; no clear D. Trimming cost V 5 bases and J 0 bases, with 5 bases left between them. The CDR3 extends over 13 amino acids. CDR1 SEHNR and CDR2 FQNEAQ come from the germline V gene (reference sequence). CDR3 sequence reads: CASSPYSNQPQHF. CDR3 nucleotide sequence: TGTGCCAGCAGCCCTTATAGCAATCAGCCCCAGCATTTT. The full variable domain, with the rest looked up from reference TRBV7-9 and TRBJ1-5, is DTGVSQNPRHKITKRGQNVTFRCDPISEHNRLYWYRQTLGQGPEFLTYFQNEAQLEKSRLLSDRFSAERPKGSFSTLEIQRTEQGDSAMYLCASSPYSNQPQHFGDGTRLSIL.

The CDR3 reads CASSFPSVPGTSRDTQYF. CDR3 bases: TGTGCCAGCAGCTTCCCCTCAGTACCCGGGACTAGTAGGGATACGCAGTATTTT. This chain links TRBV7-2 with TRBJ2-3; 8 positions match TRBD2. This CDR3 contains 18 residues. The germline V gene has CDR1 SGHTA and CDR2 FQGNSA. V gave up 3 bases and J gave up 6 bases; unmatched junction bases: 17.

The rearrangement joins TRBV20-1 to TRBJ1-5; D unclear. Germline V CDR1 and CDR2: DFQATT, SNEGSKA (reference sequence). Deletions cut 3 bases from V and 9 bases from J, with 15 bases between. The CDR3 length is 13 residues. The CDR3: CSASKQAVSPQHF. DNA of the CDR3: TGCAGTGCTAGTAAGCAGGCAGTTTCGCCCCAGCATTTT.